Shown below are 27 T cell receptor beta chains from a single sample sequenced in a study of low-dose radiotherapy and immunotherapy resistance in tumors. TRAV- and TRBV-specific primers, spanning alpha and beta chains, primed first-strand cDNA. A roughly 20-cycle PCR with a constant-region primer and V-primer adapter amplified TCRs. TCRdb reprocessed the reads via MiXCR and lists one record per CDR3 protein. Here the sample spans tens of thousands of distinct CDR3 sequences, less than 20% being singletons. Time point of the sample: after trial treatment. Described treatment: LDRT plus nivolumab, ipilimumab, low-dose cyclophosphamide and aspirin (RACIN trial). Here the sequenced sample was PBMCs, taken after low-dose radiotherapy plus immunotherapy. The receptors stem from a male donor with prostate cancer.

Comments on this clonotype: This is likely an artifact of a read error, given a far larger clone one base away. The chain has TRBV10-1 and TRBJ2-7; D unresolved. CDR3 length equals 13 residues. In germline, CDR1 is WNHNN, CDR2 SYGVQD (reference sequence). The CDR3: CGISESPSYEQYF. The CDR3, as DNA: TGTGGCATCAGTGAAAGTCCCTCCTACGAGCAGTACTTC.

This clonotype was seen many times. The CDR3 loop is CASSFQSTSGRGGTQYF. CDR3 nucleotide sequence: TGTGCCAGCAGTTTCCAATCCACTAGCGGGAGGGGAGGTACGCAGTATTTT. The chain uses TRBV27 and TRBJ2-3; TRBD2 agrees at 13 bases. The V and J ends lost 3 bases and 8 bases, in that order; junction bases with no gene match: 11. Germline CDR1 MNHEY, CDR2 SMNVEV (reference sequence). CDR3 size: 17 residues.

This clonotype was detected ten times or more. The genes are TRBV5-4 and TRBJ1-1; the D is unclear. Germline V gene sequence: CDR1 SGHNT, CDR2 YYREEE (reference sequence). The V and J ends lost 0 bases and 1 base respectively, with 10 bases between them. The CDR3 contains 15 residues. The CDR3 here is CASSLGYSPNTEAFF. CDR3 sequence (DNA): TGTGCCAGCAGCTTGGGGTACAGCCCGAACACTGAAGCTTTCTTT.

This clonotype was picked up many times. CDR3: CASSLALRGQASSSSYNEQFF. The CDR3 nucleotides are TGTGCCAGCAGCTTAGCCTTAAGAGGACAGGCCTCTTCAAGCTCCTACAATGAGCAGTTCTTC. This chain links TRBV7-8 with TRBJ2-1; TRBD1 matches at 7 bases. Germline V gene data show CDR1 as SGHVS and CDR2 as FQNEAQ. Germline trimming cut 0 bases from V and 0 bases from J; bases unmatched to any gene: 17. The CDR3 totals 21 residues.

This clonotype was counted many times. The J gene is TRBJ2-2, the V gene TRBV12-3 or TRBV12-4, with D maybe TRBD2 (6 bases). The V end lost 7 bases, the J end lost 5 bases, and 14 bases lay between the germline ends. CDR3 length: 14 amino acids. The DNA of the CDR3 is TGTGCCAGCATGGCACGGACTATAACCGGGGAGCTGTTTTTT. Amino acid sequence: CASMARTITGELFF.

This clonotype came up many times. The chain recombines TRBV7-2 with TRBJ2-1; 7 bases agree with TRBD2. The germline V gene encodes CDR1 SGHTA and CDR2 FQGNSA. V gave up 0 bases and J gave up 0 bases; unmatched junction bases: 5. The CDR3 has 17 amino acids. The CDR3 loop reads CASSLAGRGSSYNEQFF. The CDR3 DNA sequence: TGTGCCAGCAGCTTAGCGGGGCGGGGGAGCTCCTACAATGAGCAGTTCTTC. The full variable domain, completed using reference TRBV7-2 and TRBJ2-1, is GAGVSQSPSNKVTEKGKDVELRCDPISGHTALYWYRQSLGQGLEFLIYFQGNSAPDKSGLPSDRFSAERTGGSVSTLTIQRTQQEDSAVYLCASSLAGRGSSYNEQFFGPGTRLTVL.

This clonotype was observed many times. The chain joins TRBV29-1 to TRBJ2-7; TRBD2 agrees at 9 bases. The CDR3 has 12 residues. Germline V gene data show CDR1 as SQVTM and CDR2 as ANQGSEA. Trimming removed 6 bases from V and 6 bases from J; junction bases left unmatched: 6. The CDR3 here is CSVRTSAGEQYF. DNA of the CDR3: TGCAGCGTGAGGACTAGCGCAGGCGAGCAGTACTTC.

This clonotype appeared many times. The rearrangement joins TRBV28 to TRBJ2-7, with 7 bases aligning to TRBD2. The V gene end was trimmed by 2 bases and the J gene end by 1 base; junction bases not matched to a gene: 8. The germline V gene has CDR1 MDHEN and CDR2 SYDVKM. The CDR3 runs 16 residues. The CDR3: CASSLIGGSGSYEQYF. CDR3 DNA sequence: TGTGCCAGCAGTTTAATAGGCGGGAGTGGATCCTACGAGCAGTACTTC.

At least ten counts were recorded for this clonotype. The rearrangement links TRBV20-1 to TRBJ1-5, with D maybe TRBD1 (5 bases). The CDR3 loop spans 13 amino acids. CDR1 and CDR2 (germline): DFQATT, SNEGSKA (reference sequence). Trimming pared 3 bases from V and 6 bases from J, leaving 12 bases between. Here the CDR3 reads CSASRDGGQPQHF. The DNA for the CDR3 is TGCAGTGCTAGCCGGGACGGGGGTCAGCCCCAGCATTTT.

The chain recombines TRBV28 with TRBJ2-1, with D unresolved. This CDR3 region has 15 residues. Deletions cut 6 bases from V and 8 bases from J, with 20 bases between. From germline, CDR1 is MDHEN and CDR2 SYDVKM. The CDR3 DNA follows: TGTGCCAGCAGCCAGCGCGGAAGGCCTTCCTATGAGCAGTTCTTC. Translation gives CASSQRGRPSYEQFF. The full variable domain, rest sourced from reference TRBV28 and TRBJ2-1, is DVKVTQSSRYLVKRTGEKVFLECVQDMDHENMFWYRQDPGLGLRLIYFSYDVKMKEKGDIPEGYSVSREKKERFSLILESASTNQTSMYLCASSQRGRPSYEQFFGPGTRLTVL.

With regard to this clonotype: A far bigger clonotype differs at one base, so this is likely a read error. The chain recombines TRBV26 with TRBJ2-1. TRBV26 is a known pseudogene. This CDR3 spans 13 amino acids. The CDR3 spells CASSPWIQETQFF. DNA for the CDR3: TGTGCCAGCAGTCCATGGATACAAGAGACCCAGTTCTTC.

Comment on this clonotype: A far more abundant clone sits one base away, making this likely a read error. The chain uses TRBV27 and TRBJ2-1, with 8 nucleotides matching TRBD1. The V gene's germline CDR1 is MNHEY and CDR2 SMNVEV (reference sequence). The CDR3 spans 17 residues. With V trimmed by 10 bases and J by 3 bases, 17 bases remained unmatched. In DNA form, the CDR3 reads TGTGCCACCAATCCGGTGGACAGGGCGAACAGCTACAATGAGCAGTTCTTC. Its translation is CATNPVDRANSYNEQFF.

The J gene is TRBJ2-5, the V gene TRBV23-1; possibly TRBD1 for D (6 bases). TRBV23-1 is sorted into the ORF group, with uncertain function. The CDR3 is 17 residues long. Trimming left V 3 bases short and J 2 bases short, with 19 bases between. CDR3 in amino acids: CASSHYRDTGTQETQYF. The DNA for the CDR3 is TGCGCCAGCAGTCACTACCGGGACACCGGAACTCAAGAGACCCAGTACTTC.

This clonotype was counted many times. This chain joins TRBV7-2 and TRBJ2-3, with TRBD1 as a possible D gene (5 bases). Germline CDR1 and CDR2: SGHTA and FQGNSA. The V end was cut by 8 bases, the J end by 7 bases, with 22 bases between. There are 15 residues in the CDR3. The CDR3 sequence is CASRSSWGPENTQYF. CDR3 DNA: TGTGCCAGCCGGTCGAGTTGGGGCCCCGAAAATACGCAGTATTTT.

This clonotype occurred many times. The rearrangement joins TRBV20-1 to TRBJ2-7; D perhaps matches TRBD2 (7 bases). The germline gives CDR1 DFQATT, CDR2 SNEGSKA (reference sequence). The CDR3 is made up of 13 amino acids. The germline V and J ends were trimmed by 0 bases and 2 bases, with 8 bases remaining between them. The DNA for the CDR3 is TGCAGTGCTAGAGAAGGGGGGGCCTACGAGCAGTACTTC. Its translation is CSAREGGAYEQYF.

This sequence joins TRBV11-3 and TRBJ2-2; D not resolved. The CDR3 length is 16 residues. Trimming took off 5 bases at V and 1 base at J, with 14 bases between the two ends. Germline CDR1 SGHNT, CDR2 YENEEA. CDR3 sequence reads: CASSPRAPENTGELFF. For the CDR3, the DNA is TGTGCCAGCAGCCCCCGGGCCCCGGAGAACACCGGGGAGCTGTTTTTT.

This clonotype was counted ten times or more. The chain joins TRBV30 to TRBJ2-5, with TRBD1 matching over 9 bases. Germline trimming cut 4 bases from V and 1 base from J; bases unmatched to any gene: 4. The CDR3 length is 14 residues. The germline V gene encodes CDR1 GTSNPN and CDR2 SVGIG (reference sequence). The CDR3 DNA follows: TGTGCCTGGAATCTGGGACAGGGCCAAGAGACCCAGTACTTC. Protein: CAWNLGQGQETQYF. Looking up the rest from reference TRBV30 and TRBJ2-5 gives the full variable domain: SQTIHQWPATLVQPVGSPLSLECTVEGTSNPNLYWYRQAAGRGLQLLFYSVGIGQISSEVPQNLSASRPQDRQFILSSKKLLLSDSGFYLCAWNLGQGQETQYFGPGTRLLVL.

This clonotype came up many times. The V gene is TRBV19, the J gene TRBJ1-5, with 9 positions matching TRBD1. Germline loops: CDR1 LNHDA, CDR2 SQIVND (reference sequence). The CDR3 spans 15 residues. The V gene end was trimmed by 3 bases and the J gene end by 3 bases; junction bases not matched to a gene: 3. CDR3 protein: CASSIWTGDNQPQHF. The CDR3 coding sequence is TGTGCCAGTAGTATTTGGACAGGGGACAATCAGCCCCAGCATTTT.

The sample holds many counts of this clonotype. V is TRBV27 and J is TRBJ2-1; D not resolved. CDR3 length: 16 residues. The V and J ends lost 5 bases and 0 bases respectively, with 14 bases between them. Germline CDR1 reads MNHEY; CDR2 reads SMNVEV (reference sequence). The CDR3 spells CASSPRRASSYNEQFF. The DNA for the CDR3 is TGTGCCAGCAGTCCGCGCCGCGCTAGCTCCTACAATGAGCAGTTCTTC.

This clonotype came up many times. J is TRBJ2-1 and V is TRBV28; TRBD2 might be the D (6 bases). V was pared by 2 bases and J by 3 bases, with 20 bases between. Germline-derived CDR1 and CDR2 are MDHEN and SYDVKM. The CDR3 sequence is 18 residues long. In DNA, the CDR3 is TGTGCCAGCAGTTTACTTGCGGGGCTAGAGGTGAACTACAATGAGCAGTTCTTC. Translating it yields CASSLLAGLEVNYNEQFF.

The sample holds a few counts of this clonotype. The chain is built from TRBV7-2 and TRBJ1-2, with 9 bases fitting TRBD1. CDR3 length equals 14 residues. J lost 8 bases, V lost 5 bases, and 9 bases had no gene match. Germline-derived CDR1 and CDR2 are SGHTA and FQGNSA. The CDR3 region is CASSNLQGARGYTF. The CDR3 bases are TGTGCCAGCAGCAACCTACAGGGGGCGAGAGGCTACACCTTC. The variable domain in full, completed from reference TRBV7-2 and TRBJ1-2, reads GAGVSQSPSNKVTEKGKDVELRCDPISGHTALYWYRQSLGQGLEFLIYFQGNSAPDKSGLPSDRFSAERTGGSVSTLTIQRTQQEDSAVYLCASSNLQGARGYTFGSGTRLTVV.

The chain employs TRBV6-2 or TRBV6-3 and TRBJ1-5, with D perhaps TRBD1 (5 bases). Germline V gene sequence: CDR1 MNHEY, CDR2 SVGEGT. This CDR3 region has 13 residues. Trimming stripped 2 bases from V and 4 bases from J, with 6 bases between. The DNA for the CDR3 is TGTGCCAGCAGTTACGGGACGAATCAGCCCCAGCATTTT. Protein: CASSYGTNQPQHF.

The CDR3 loop is CASSYAGSKGIQYF. For the CDR3, the DNA is TGTGCCAGCAGTTACGCGGGTTCTAAAGGCATTCAGTACTTC. This chain joins TRBV6-2 or TRBV6-3 and TRBJ2-4; a possible D gene is TRBD2 (5 bases). The germline V gene encodes CDR1 MNHEY and CDR2 SVGEGT. CDR3 length: 14 residues. Trimming removed 2 bases from V and 9 bases from J, with 14 bases in between.

This clonotype was recorded many times. CDR3 sequence reads: CASSLSPIVKADGSYNEQFF. The CDR3 region has the DNA TGTGCCAGCAGCTTATCCCCTATAGTCAAGGCGGACGGCTCCTACAATGAGCAGTTCTTC. V usage is TRBV5-4 and J usage is TRBJ2-1, with no clear D. The length of the CDR3 is 20 residues. The ends were cut back, 2 bases at V and 0 bases at J, with 24 bases in the middle. Germline CDR1 reads SGHNT; CDR2 reads YYREEE (reference sequence).

In its sample, this clonotype was seen a few times. The V gene is TRBV27, the J gene TRBJ1-4, with TRBD1 identical over 9 bases. Unmatched junction bases numbered 5, after V lost 5 bases and J lost 7 bases. The CDR3 length is 14 residues. The germline V gene encodes CDR1 MNHEY and CDR2 SMNVEV (reference sequence). CDR3 sequence: CASSLGTGPEKLFF. The CDR3 DNA sequence: TGTGCCAGCAGTCTCGGGACAGGGCCTGAAAAACTGTTTTTT.

In its sample, this clonotype is medium-sized. The genes are TRBV6-2 or TRBV6-3 and TRBJ1-1; D unclear. Between the trimmed V and J ends, which lost 4 bases and 4 bases, there was a span of 13 bases. The CDR3 has 14 residues. Germline CDR1 reads MNHEY; CDR2 reads SVGEGT. The CDR3 DNA reads as TGTGCCAGCAGTTTGGGAGGGTGGGCCACTGAAGCTTTCTTT. This encodes CASSLGGWATEAFF.

This chain connects TRBV10-3 to TRBJ2-5, with 12 bases matching TRBD2. The V gene's germline CDR1 is ENHRY and CDR2 SYGVKD. Germline trimming cut 5 bases from V and 5 bases from J; bases unmatched to any gene: 6. The CDR3 is made up of 15 amino acids. This chain's CDR3 is CAISLTSGSGETQYF. The CDR3 bases are TGTGCCATCAGTCTGACTAGCGGGAGTGGCGAGACCCAGTACTTC.